The 12 T cell receptor beta chains below all came from one sample that was sequenced in a study of cytomegalovirus exposure and HLA in healthy donors. PCR amplification relied on 60 Vbeta primers (plus 13 Jbeta primers). Clones were sequenced by immunoSEQ multiplex PCR, and TCRdb holds only the in-frame ones, with some missing. The sample yields fewer than 120,000 clones, more than 65% seen once. The specimen was PBMCs. Receptor source: a man aged 25 to 40 in good health and CMV-seropositive.

V is TRBV12-5 and J is TRBJ1-5; 10 positions agree with TRBD1. V shed 5 bases and J 0 bases; nucleotides not matched to a gene: 7. The CDR3 length is 17 residues. Germline values: CDR1 LGHNT, CDR2 FRNRAP. This CDR3 is CASGPGDRGYSNQPQHF. The CDR3 DNA follows: TGTGCTAGTGGTCCCGGGGACAGGGGTTATAGCAATCAGCCCCAGCATTTT.

The chain employs TRBV7-9 and TRBJ2-1; 11 nucleotides agree with TRBD2. This CDR3 has 16 residues. Germline CDR1 reads SEHNR; CDR2 reads FQNEAQ (reference sequence). J was trimmed by 8 bases and V by 6 bases; bases with no gene match: 12. Here the CDR3 reads CASRELAGAPWDEQFF. For the CDR3, the DNA is TGTGCCAGCAGGGAACTAGCGGGGGCACCGTGGGATGAGCAGTTCTTC. Based on the CDR3 plus reference TRBV7-9 and TRBJ2-1, the full variable domain is DTGVSQNPRHKITKRGQNVTFRCDPISEHNRLYWYRQTLGQGPEFLTYFQNEAQLEKSRLLSDRFSAERPKGSFSTLEIQRTEQGDSAMYLCASRELAGAPWDEQFFGPGTRLTVL.

The chain uses TRBV19 and TRBJ2-3; weak D call: TRBD2 (6 bases). V lost 3 bases and J lost 6, with 13 bases in between. The CDR3 extends over 14 amino acids. From germline, CDR1 is LNHDA and CDR2 SQIVND (reference sequence). The CDR3 nucleotides are TGTGCCAGTAGTATCTTAACTAGCCGCGATACGCAGTATTTT. This sequence encodes CASSILTSRDTQYF.

This clone appeared a few times. CDR3 DNA: TGTGCCAGCAGTATCGACAGGGCTGGAAACACCATATATTTT. It is translated as CASSIDRAGNTIYF. V gene TRBV6-6 combines with J gene TRBJ1-3, with 7 bases fitting TRBD1. With V trimmed by 5 bases and J by 2 bases, 3 bases remained unmatched. The CDR3 has 14 residues. Germline CDR1 is MNHNY and CDR2 is SVGAGI (reference sequence).

The chain employs TRBV30 and TRBJ2-2; TRBD2 matches 8 bases. Losses at the gene ends were 3 bases for V and 3 bases for J; bases not matched to a gene: 15. This CDR3 has 18 residues. Germline CDR1 is GTSNPN and CDR2 is SVGIG (reference sequence). In DNA form, the CDR3 reads TGTGCCTGGAGCCCTCCGGGGGTTGCGGGGGGCGACACCGGGGAGCTGTTTTTT. Translating it yields CAWSPPGVAGGDTGELFF.

J is TRBJ2-3 and V is TRBV4-1; D is unresolved. Germline V CDR1 and CDR2: MGHRA, YSYEKL. Trimming removed 1 base at V and 2 bases at J, with 10 bases between. The CDR3 contains 15 residues. DNA for the CDR3: TGCGCCAGCAGCCAAGTCATCGCGCACACAGATACGCAGTATTTT. Protein product: CASSQVIAHTDTQYF.

This rearrangement joins TRBV30 to TRBJ1-5; D remains unclear. V shed 8 bases and J shed 7 bases, with 21 bases lying between them. This CDR3 is 14 amino acids long. Per the germline V gene, CDR1 is GTSNPN and CDR2 is SVGIG (reference sequence). This CDR3 reads CAAGEGSRKQPQHF. CDR3 sequence (DNA): TGTGCCGCTGGGGAGGGTAGTCGGAAGCAGCCCCAGCATTTT.

The chain recombines TRBV2 with TRBJ2-2; 7 bases fit TRBD1. The CDR3 is 14 residues long. The J segment lost 7 bases and the V segment lost 5 bases, leaving 7 bases of the junction unmatched. Looked up from germline, CDR1 is SNHLY and CDR2 is FYNNEI. CDR3 residues: CASSRGGDGGELFF. CDR3 in DNA: TGTGCCAGCAGTCGAGGGGGCGATGGCGGGGAGCTGTTTTTT. Full variable domain (missing parts from reference TRBV2 and TRBJ2-2): EPEVTQTPSHQVTQMGQEVILRCVPISNHLYFYWYRQILGQKVEFLVSFYNNEISEKSEIFDDQFSVERPDGSNFTLKIRSTKLEDSAMYFCASSRGGDGGELFFGEGSRLTVL.

The V call is TRBV4-1, the J call TRBJ2-7; weak D call: TRBD2 (5 bases). CDR1 is MGHRA and CDR2 is YSYEKL in the germline V gene. The CDR3 runs to 16 residues. V was clipped by 1 base and J by 4 bases, with 17 bases between them. Here the CDR3 DNA reads TGCGCCAGCAGCCAAGCTCTGGGAGACCCGCCGTACGAGCAGTACTTC. Its translation is CASSQALGDPPYEQYF.

On this clone: The junction differs from germline at one of its ends, possibly a read error. The J gene is TRBJ2-5, the V gene TRBV19; TRBD1 matches at 10 bases. Germline CDR1 is LNHDA and CDR2 is SQIVND (reference sequence). The CDR3 is 12 amino acids. This CDR3 reads CASGRDRGVLHF. The CDR3 DNA is TGTGCCAGTGGCCGGGACAGGGGTGTCCTGCACTTC.

The rearrangement joins TRBV11-2 to TRBJ2-1; TRBD1 agrees at 12 bases. CDR1 and CDR2 (germline): SGHAT, FQNNGV. There are 14 residues in the CDR3. Trimming removed 7 bases from V and 9 bases from J; junction bases left unmatched: 7. The CDR3, as DNA: TGTGCCAGCACATCCGGGACAGGGGGCGGTGAGCAGTTCTTC. Its translation: CASTSGTGGGEQFF.

The chain employs TRBV6-5 and TRBJ2-3, with 9 nucleotides matching TRBD1. Trimming at V came to 6 bases and at J to 5 bases, leaving 6 bases not matched to a gene. The CDR3 contains 14 residues. CDR1 and CDR2 (germline): MNHEY, SVGAGI. CDR3 sequence reads: CASSRDRVQDTQYF. The CDR3 bases are TGTGCCAGCAGCCGGGACAGGGTACAAGATACGCAGTATTTT.